These 12 T cell receptor beta chains share one sample of origin, sequenced in a study of CD8+ T cells in alopecia areata. Investigators isolated RNA and reverse transcribed it into cDNA to act as the sequencing template. The protocol was immunoSEQ multiplex PCR, while the TCRdb copy is restricted to in-frame clones and leaves out a portion. The data show 250,000 or so clones, with none appearing a single time. Scientists pooled cutaneous lymph node cells and sorted them on CD4, CD8alpha, NKG2D, NKG2ACE and other markers. Specimen: CD4+ T cells sorted from a lymph node. These receptors all stem from a C3H/HeJ mouse with alopecia areata. For this mouse line, the MHC haplotype is H2-k.

This clone was observed at least ten times. The germline and genes are mouse ones. The read ends 4 residues early relative to the CDR3; the germline J gene fills the gap. This chain joins TRBV17 and TRBJ2-7, with D tentatively TRBD1 (5 bases). CDR1 is MNHDT and CDR2 is YYDKIL in the germline V gene. This CDR3 is built from 13 residues. The part of the CDR3 DNA that was read is TGTGCTAGCAGTAGAATGACAGAATAT. Its protein product is CASSRMTEY. From start to end, the CDR3 is CASSRMTEYEQYF.

As concerns this clone: Germline and genes here are mouse. The sequence runs out 4 residues before the end of the CDR3; the remainder is reconstructed from the germline J gene. The gene calls are TRBV13-1 and TRBJ2-1, with 9 bases lining up with TRBD2. The length of the CDR3 is 15 residues. Germline lookup yields CDR1 NSHNY and CDR2 SYGAGN. V was clipped by 4 bases and J by 1 base; unmatched bases: 3. The CDR3 bases that were read are TGTGCCAGCAGTCATGGGACTGGGAACTATGCT. It yields the protein CASSHGTGNYA. The whole CDR3 protein is CASSHGTGNYAEQFF.

With respect to this clone: Mouse gene names apply. The read terminates 4 residues before the CDR3 end, so the remaining end is supplied by the germline J gene. This sample also contains other DNA sequences that code for the same CDR3. The chain carries TRBV19 and TRBJ2-2, with 8 bases fitting TRBD1. V gave up 2 bases and J gave up 5 bases; unmatched junction bases: 2. The CDR3 is 14 residues long. The germline CDR1 and CDR2 sequences are FNHDT and SITEND (reference sequence). CDR3: CASSIQGATGQLYF. The sequenced part of the CDR3 DNA is TGTGCCAGCAGTATTCAGGGGGCAACCGGG.

As to this clone: The germline and genes are mouse ones. The read is 4 residues too short to cover the CDR3 end, so that end is filled in from the germline J gene. The V gene is TRBV19, the J gene TRBJ2-3, with D perhaps TRBD2 (6 bases). Trimming left V 1 base short and J 0 bases short, with 9 bases between. Germline assignment: CDR1 FNHDT and CDR2 SITEND (reference sequence). This CDR3 has 15 amino acids. The sequenced part of the CDR3 DNA is TGTGCCAGCAGTATATGGGGGATTAGTGCAGAA. Protein: CASSIWGISAE. The whole CDR3 sequence reads CASSIWGISAETLYF.

With regard to this clone: Germline and genes: mouse. The sequenced fragment ends 4 residues before the CDR3 boundary, so the rest is inferred from the germline J gene. This chain joins TRBV19 and TRBJ2-1; TRBD1 might be the D (5 bases). The germline V gene encodes CDR1 FNHDT and CDR2 SITEND (reference sequence). Trimming took off 1 base at V and 6 bases at J, with 11 bases between the two ends. The CDR3 runs to 14 residues. The CDR3 bases that were read are TGTGCCAGCAGTATACCGGGCAGGGTTGCT. It codes for CASSIPGRVA. The CDR3 in its entirety is CASSIPGRVAEQFF.

Turning to this clone: Germline and genes here are mouse. With the read ending 4 residues before the CDR3 end, the germline J gene is used to fill in that end. This chain joins TRBV1 and TRBJ2-1, with 12 bases that match TRBD2. CDR1 and CDR2 (germline): NSQYPW, LRSPGD (reference sequence). With 5 bases clipped from V and 3 bases from J, the junction kept 5 bases outside the gene matches. This CDR3 is 16 amino acids long. The part of the CDR3 DNA that was read is TGCACCTGCAGTTCGGGACTGGGGGGTGGCTATGCT. The encoded protein is CTCSSGLGGGYA. The complete CDR3 sequence is CTCSSGLGGGYAEQFF.

Details on this clone: Gene names are mouse gene names. Additional DNA sequences in this sample encode the identical CDR3. Here the CDR3 reads CTCSAPGQGAEQFF. The sequenced CDR3 bases are TGCACCTGCAGTGCGCCGGGACAGGGTGCT. The gene calls are TRBV1 and TRBJ2-1, with 9 bases matching TRBD1. The read halts 4 residues ahead of the CDR3 end, with the missing end drawn from the germline J gene. The trim removed 3 bases at V and 6 bases at J, leaving 3 bases unmatched. Germline values: CDR1 NSQYPW, CDR2 LRSPGD (reference sequence). CDR3 size: 14 residues.

This clone has a handful of counts. These gene names are mouse names. Read data end 4 residues before the CDR3 end; the end is taken from the germline J gene. The sample contains more than one DNA sequence encoding this CDR3. The chain has TRBV31 and TRBJ2-2; weak D call: TRBD1 (6 bases). The V end lost 3 bases, the J end lost 2 bases, and 10 bases lay between the germline ends. Germline values: CDR1 GKSSPN, CDR2 SITVG. This CDR3 is built from 14 residues. The sequenced part of the CDR3 DNA is TGTGCCTGGAGGCCTCAGGGGAACACCGGG. Translating it yields CAWRPQGNTG. The whole CDR3 region reads CAWRPQGNTGQLYF.

There are a few counts of this clone. Gene names are the mouse ones. Coverage ceases 4 residues before the CDR3 finishes, and the germline J gene fills in the end. Other nucleotide sequences from this sample produce the same CDR3. The V call is TRBV19, the J call TRBJ2-3, with D possibly matching TRBD2 (5 bases). In germline, CDR1 is FNHDT, CDR2 SITEND (reference sequence). The CDR3 totals 15 residues. V was trimmed by 1 base and J by 0 bases, leaving 9 bases between them. The part of the CDR3 DNA that was read is TGTGCCAGCAGTATAACTGGCTCTAGTGCAGAA. Its protein product is CASSITGSSAE. The CDR3 in its entirety is CASSITGSSAETLYF.

This clone has more than one count but fewer than ten. Gene names follow the mouse nomenclature. The observed sequence ends 3 residues before the CDR3 terminus, with the missing tail filled in from the germline J gene. This rearrangement joins TRBV13-3 to TRBJ1-6, with 7 positions matching TRBD1. TRBJ1-6 is an ORF, and what it does is uncertain. The V gene end was trimmed by 6 bases and the J gene end by 8 bases; junction bases not matched to a gene: 8. From germline, CDR1 is NNHDY and CDR2 SYVADS. The CDR3 is 14 amino acids. The CDR3 sequence: CASKGGGADSPLYF. CDR3 DNA (partial): TGTGCCAGCAAGGGAGGGGGCGCCGATTCGCCC.

Comment on this clone: Gene names denote mouse genes. The observed sequence ends 4 residues before the CDR3 terminus, with the missing tail filled in from the germline J gene. The genes are TRBV1 and TRBJ2-7; TRBD1 matches at 7 bases. CDR3 length: 16 amino acids. Germline lookup yields CDR1 NSQYPW and CDR2 LRSPGD (reference sequence). The CDR3 bases that were read are TGCACCTGCAGTGCAGATAACGGGGACAGAAATTAT. Amino acid sequence: CTCSADNGDRNY. The full CDR3 protein is CTCSADNGDRNYEQYF.

Remarks on this clone: Gene names are the mouse ones. The read terminates 4 residues before the CDR3 end, so the remaining end is supplied by the germline J gene. V gene TRBV13-3 combines with J gene TRBJ1-2; tentatively, D is TRBD1 (5 bases). V gave up 1 base and J gave up 4 bases, with 8 bases separating them. CDR1 is NNHDY, CDR2 SYVADS, per germline. There are 13 residues in the CDR3. The sequenced CDR3 bases are TGTGCCAGCAGTGATACAGGAGCCTCC. Translation: CASSDTGAS. The CDR3 reads in full as CASSDTGASDYTF.